The 19 T cell receptor beta chains given below trace back to one sample, sequenced in a study of blood T cell repertoires in COVID-19. Clones were sequenced by immunoSEQ multiplex PCR, and TCRdb holds only the in-frame ones, with some missing. The table lists about 76,000 clones, 65% to 90% of them singletons, with roughly 9.6% in the top ten. Sequencing input: peripheral blood. Receptors originate from a man in his forties or fifties with COVID-19, enrolled during active disease.

The chain links TRBV5-1 to TRBJ1-1; 10 bases line up with TRBD1. The germline gives CDR1 SGHRS, CDR2 YFSETQ. V dropped 4 bases and J dropped 8; count of bases not matched to a gene: 17. The CDR3 spans 17 residues. CDR3 nucleotides: TGCGCCAGCAGCCAATCTGCCTTAGTGACAGGGGGCAAGGAAGCTTTCTTT. Protein: CASSQSALVTGGKEAFF.

The chain uses TRBV6-6 and TRBJ2-5; 7 bases match TRBD1. From germline, CDR1 is MNHNY and CDR2 SVGAGI (reference sequence). After removal of 6 bases from V and 2 bases from J, the junction contained 6 bases not matched to a gene. There are 14 residues in the CDR3. The CDR3 sequence is CASRRQQGQETQYF. The DNA of the CDR3 is TGTGCCAGCAGACGCCAACAGGGGCAAGAGACCCAGTACTTC.

This clone was recorded once. This chain connects TRBV6-5 to TRBJ2-7; TRBD2 aligns across 9 bases. The CDR3 length is 14 residues. In germline, CDR1 is MNHEY, CDR2 SVGAGI. Trimming removed 4 bases from V and 6 bases from J; junction bases left unmatched: 7. This chain's CDR3 is CASSLEAGGGEQYF. The DNA of the CDR3 is TGTGCCAGCAGTTTAGAAGCGGGAGGAGGCGAGCAGTACTTC.

The genes are TRBV4-3 and TRBJ1-4, with D uncertain. The CDR3 extends over 16 amino acids. With 3 bases removed from V and 5 bases from J, the gap between germline ends came to 16 bases. Germline lookup yields CDR1 LGHNA and CDR2 YSLEER. The CDR3 sequence is CASSHWSGGRNEKLFF. In DNA, the CDR3 is TGCGCCAGCAGCCATTGGTCGGGAGGTAGGAATGAAAAACTGTTTTTT.

The chain couples TRBV3-1 (or the pseudogene TRBV3-2) to TRBJ1-6, with 7 nucleotides matching TRBD1. CDR3 length: 18 amino acids. Germline trimming cut 1 base from V and 7 bases from J; bases unmatched to any gene: 13. Germline CDR1 is LGHDT and CDR2 is YNNKEL (reference sequence). The DNA of the CDR3 is TGTGCCAGCAGCCAAGTTCCTCTACAGGGGTTCATGAATTCACCCCTCCACTTT. Amino acid sequence: CASSQVPLQGFMNSPLHF.

J is TRBJ2-7 and V is TRBV19; tentatively, D is TRBD1 (6 bases). Germline V gene data show CDR1 as LNHDA and CDR2 as SQIVND (reference sequence). Trimming left V 9 bases short and J 7 bases short, with 22 bases between. CDR3 length: 14 residues. CDR3 residues: CASAADSATAEQYF. CDR3 DNA: TGTGCCAGCGCAGCGGACAGTGCCACCGCGGAGCAGTACTTC.

This chain uses TRBV4-2 with TRBJ2-1, with TRBD1 matching 7 bases. The CDR3 is made up of 14 amino acids. The germline gives CDR1 LGHNA, CDR2 YNFKEQ. J lost 5 bases, V lost 8 bases, and 9 bases had no gene match. In DNA form, the CDR3 reads TGTGCCAGCCGGGGACAGATCCTAGACAATGAGCAGTTCTTC. Translation gives CASRGQILDNEQFF.

This chain links TRBV5-1 with TRBJ2-7; D is possibly TRBD1 (5 bases). This CDR3 is 13 amino acids long. V was pared by 5 bases and J by 2 bases, with 11 bases between. The germline gives CDR1 SGHRS, CDR2 YFSETQ. The CDR3 DNA follows: TGCGCCAGCAGAGGGGAAGTGCCCTACGAGCAGTACTTC. Protein product: CASRGEVPYEQYF.

This clone has only one observation. The chain uses TRBV28 and TRBJ2-1; possibly TRBD1 for D (6 bases). Looked up from germline, CDR1 is MDHEN and CDR2 is SYDVKM. The length of the CDR3 is 15 residues. Deletions cut 4 bases from V and 2 bases from J, with 12 bases between. Here the CDR3 DNA reads TGTGCCAGCAGTTCATCAGGGGAAGCCTACAATGAGCAGTTCTTC. Protein product: CASSSSGEAYNEQFF.

This chain connects TRBV7-8 to TRBJ1-3; a weak D match, TRBD1 (6 bases). Trimming shortened V by 6 bases and J by 0 bases, and 12 bases separated the two germline ends. This CDR3 spans 15 amino acids. Germline V lookup: CDR1 SGHVS, CDR2 FQNEAQ. The CDR3 DNA sequence: TGTGCCAGCAGTTTGACAGGATCCTCTGGAAACACCATATATTTT. This codes for CASSLTGSSGNTIYF.

The genes are TRBV19 and TRBJ2-7; 11 nucleotides align to TRBD1. Trimming at V came to 7 bases and at J to 3 bases, leaving 11 bases not matched to a gene. The CDR3 loop spans 16 amino acids. Germline CDR1 is LNHDA and CDR2 is SQIVND (reference sequence). The CDR3 DNA sequence: TGTGCCAGTACCCGCCGGAAGGGACAGGGGGTCTACGAGCAGTACTTC. Translating gives CASTRRKGQGVYEQYF.

J is TRBJ2-7 and V is TRBV25-1; 16 nucleotides align to TRBD2. CDR1 MGHDK and CDR2 SYGVNS come from the germline V gene. This CDR3 region has 16 residues. The V gene end was trimmed by 4 bases and the J gene end by 6 bases; junction bases not matched to a gene: 6. CDR3 region: CASSVGTSGRASEQYF. The CDR3 DNA reads as TGTGCCAGCAGTGTGGGGACTAGCGGGAGGGCCAGCGAGCAGTACTTC.

This clone was found a few times. This CDR3 reads CASSHHGKNTGELFF. CDR3 coding DNA: TGTGCCAGCAGCCATCACGGGAAAAACACCGGGGAGCTGTTTTTT. This chain connects TRBV3-1 (or the pseudogene TRBV3-2) to TRBJ2-2, with D maybe TRBD2 (5 bases). Between the trimmed V and J ends, which lost 3 bases and 2 bases, there was a span of 10 bases. CDR1 and CDR2 from the germline V gene are LGHDT and YNNKEL (reference sequence). CDR3 length: 15 residues.

The V and J genes are TRBV18 and TRBJ1-1, with D unclear. Trimming pared 1 base from V and 4 bases from J, leaving 10 bases between. The CDR3 spans 14 residues. The germline gives CDR1 KGHSH, CDR2 LQKENI. The CDR3: CASSPLAGITEAFF. DNA of the CDR3: TGTGCCAGCTCACCACTGGCCGGGATCACTGAAGCTTTCTTT.

This chain uses TRBV7-2 with TRBJ1-1; maybe TRBD1 (5 bases). The CDR3 is made up of 13 amino acids. Germline V CDR1 and CDR2: SGHTA, FQGNSA. The V gene lost 1 base and the J gene lost 7 bases, with 10 bases spanning the gap. The CDR3 DNA sequence: TGTGCCAGCAGCTTAGATCGACAGAGTGAAGCTTTCTTT. As protein: CASSLDRQSEAFF.

As DNA, the CDR3 is TGTGCCAGCAGCTTAAGGCCCCTCTCACTAGCGGGAGGGCCGGGGTACGAGCAGTTCTTC. This gives the protein CASSLRPLSLAGGPGYEQFF. The chain couples TRBV13 to TRBJ2-1, with 13 bases fitting TRBD2. Germline assignment: CDR1 PRHDT and CDR2 FYEKMQ (reference sequence). Trimming removed 2 bases from V and 10 bases from J; junction bases left unmatched: 20. This CDR3 region has 20 residues. The complete variable domain, with remaining parts taken from reference TRBV13 and TRBJ2-1, reads AAGVIQSPRHLIKEKRETATLKCYPIPRHDTVYWYQQGPGQDPQFLISFYEKMQSDKGSIPDRFSAQQFSDYHSELNMSSLELGDSALYFCASSLRPLSLAGGPGYEQFFGPGTRLTVL.

The gene calls are TRBV10-1 and TRBJ2-4; perhaps TRBD1 as D (6 bases). In germline, CDR1 is WNHNN, CDR2 SYGVQD (reference sequence). The V and J ends lost 5 bases and 1 base respectively, with 9 bases between them. This CDR3 is built from 14 residues. The CDR3 reads CASSHDRAKNIQYF. The CDR3 nucleotides read TGCGCCAGCAGTCACGACAGGGCCAAAAACATTCAGTACTTC.

CDR3 region: CASSPAGTPVEQYF. The CDR3 nucleotides read TGTGCCAGCTCCCCCGCCGGGACTCCCGTTGAGCAGTACTTC. This rearrangement joins TRBV18 to TRBJ2-7; TRBD2 might be the D (6 bases). Germline V CDR1 and CDR2: KGHSH, LQKENI. V was cut by 6 bases and J by 7 bases, with 19 bases left in between. The CDR3 runs to 14 residues.

This chain connects TRBV19 to TRBJ2-6; weak D call: TRBD1 (6 bases). The CDR3 consists of 16 residues. V was trimmed by 4 bases and J by 3 bases, leaving 13 bases between them. Germline-derived CDR1 and CDR2 are LNHDA and SQIVND (reference sequence). The CDR3 loop reads CASSSPGVSGANVLTF. The CDR3 nucleotides are TGTGCCAGTAGTAGTCCAGGGGTGAGTGGGGCCAACGTCCTGACTTTC.